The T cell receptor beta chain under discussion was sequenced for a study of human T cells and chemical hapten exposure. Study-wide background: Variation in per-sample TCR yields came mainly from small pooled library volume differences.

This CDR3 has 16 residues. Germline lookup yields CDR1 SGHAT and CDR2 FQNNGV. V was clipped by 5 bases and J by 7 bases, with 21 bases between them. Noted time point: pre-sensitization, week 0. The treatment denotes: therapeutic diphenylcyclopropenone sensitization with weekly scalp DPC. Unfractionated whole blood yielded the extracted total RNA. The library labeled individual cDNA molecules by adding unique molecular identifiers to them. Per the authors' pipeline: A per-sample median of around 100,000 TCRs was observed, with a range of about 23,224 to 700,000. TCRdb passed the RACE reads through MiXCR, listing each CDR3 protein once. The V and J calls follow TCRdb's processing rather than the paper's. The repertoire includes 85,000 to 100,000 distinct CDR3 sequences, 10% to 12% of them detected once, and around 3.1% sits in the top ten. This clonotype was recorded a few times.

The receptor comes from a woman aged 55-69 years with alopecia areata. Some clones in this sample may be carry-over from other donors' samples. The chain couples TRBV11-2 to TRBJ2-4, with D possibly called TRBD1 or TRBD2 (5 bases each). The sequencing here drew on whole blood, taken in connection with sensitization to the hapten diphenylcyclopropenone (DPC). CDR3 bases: TGTGCCAGCAGCAATAGGCCGGGGCAGGGCGGGAACATTCAGTACTTC. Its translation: CASSNRPGQGGNIQYF.